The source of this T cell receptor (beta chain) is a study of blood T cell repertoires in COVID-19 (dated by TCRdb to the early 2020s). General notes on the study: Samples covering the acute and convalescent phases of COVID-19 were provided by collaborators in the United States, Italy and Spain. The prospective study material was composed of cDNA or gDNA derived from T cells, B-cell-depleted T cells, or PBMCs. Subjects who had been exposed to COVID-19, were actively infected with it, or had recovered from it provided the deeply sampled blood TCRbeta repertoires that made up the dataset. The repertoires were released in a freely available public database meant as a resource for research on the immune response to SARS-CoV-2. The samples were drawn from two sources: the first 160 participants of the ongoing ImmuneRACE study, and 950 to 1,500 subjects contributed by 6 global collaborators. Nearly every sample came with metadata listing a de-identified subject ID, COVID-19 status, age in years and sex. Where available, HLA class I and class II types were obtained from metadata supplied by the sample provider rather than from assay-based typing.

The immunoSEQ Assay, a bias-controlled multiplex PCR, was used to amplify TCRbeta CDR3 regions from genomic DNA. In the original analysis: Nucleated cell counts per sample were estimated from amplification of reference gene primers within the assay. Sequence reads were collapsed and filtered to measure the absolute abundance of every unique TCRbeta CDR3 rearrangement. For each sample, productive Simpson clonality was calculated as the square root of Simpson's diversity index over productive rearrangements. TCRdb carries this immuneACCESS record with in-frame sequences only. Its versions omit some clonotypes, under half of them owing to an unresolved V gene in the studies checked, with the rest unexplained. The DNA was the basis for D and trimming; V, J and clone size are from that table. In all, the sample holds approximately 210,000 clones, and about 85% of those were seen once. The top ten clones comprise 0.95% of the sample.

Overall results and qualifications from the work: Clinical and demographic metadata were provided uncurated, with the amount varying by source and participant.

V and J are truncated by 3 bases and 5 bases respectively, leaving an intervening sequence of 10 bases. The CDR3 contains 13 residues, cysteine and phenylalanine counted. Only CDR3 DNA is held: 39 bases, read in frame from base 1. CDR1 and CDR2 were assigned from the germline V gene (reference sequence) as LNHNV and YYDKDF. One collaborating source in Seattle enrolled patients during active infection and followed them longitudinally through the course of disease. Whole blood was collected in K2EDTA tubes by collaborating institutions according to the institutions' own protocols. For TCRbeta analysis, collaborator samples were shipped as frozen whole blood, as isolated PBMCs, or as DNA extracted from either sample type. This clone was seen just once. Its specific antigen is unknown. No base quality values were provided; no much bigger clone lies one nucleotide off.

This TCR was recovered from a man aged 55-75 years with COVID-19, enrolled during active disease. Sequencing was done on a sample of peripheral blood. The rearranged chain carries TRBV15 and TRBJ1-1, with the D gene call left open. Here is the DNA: TGTGCCACCAGCAGGAGGGCAGGAACTGAAGCTTTCTTT. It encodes CATSRRAGTEAFF.